A single sample gave rise to the 32 T cell receptor beta chains below, sequenced in a study of blood T cell repertoires in COVID-19 (dated by TCRdb to the early 2020s). The library was built by means of the immunoSEQ multiplex PCR assay. TCRdb took this table from immuneACCESS and kept in-frame rearrangements with V and J called. Such tables lack part of the clones; where checked against another copy, unresolved V genes explain under half of the gap, and the rest is unexplained. The sample profile shows 140,000 to 150,000 clones; roughly 84% of them were found once. The top ten constitute less than 9% of the sample. The sequenced sample was peripheral blood. The receptors come from a man in his thirties or forties with COVID-19, enrolled during active disease.

This chain connects TRBV7-2 to TRBJ2-7; D is possibly TRBD2 (6 bases). CDR1 and CDR2 (germline): SGHTA, FQGNSA. Deletions cut 7 bases from V and 0 bases from J, with 10 bases between. The CDR3 length is 13 residues. The CDR3 nucleotides are TGTGCCAGCATGGGGGAGGACTCCTACGAGCAGTACTTC. Translated, it gives CASMGEDSYEQYF.

The V gene is TRBV5-1, the J gene TRBJ2-1; 14 nucleotides agree with TRBD2. J gave up 6 bases and V 4 bases, and 3 bases lay outside the gene matches. Germline V CDR1 and CDR2: SGHRS, YFSETQ. The CDR3 length is 15 residues. CDR3: CASSMGLAGVNEQFF. CDR3 in DNA: TGCGCCAGCAGCATGGGACTAGCGGGAGTCAATGAGCAGTTCTTC.

This clone was found a few times. The CDR3: CASSFPYRAGNSPLHF. The CDR3 nucleotides are TGTGCCAGCAGTTTCCCCTACAGGGCCGGGAATTCACCCCTCCACTTT. The V gene is TRBV28, the J gene TRBJ1-6; weak D call: TRBD1 (6 bases). V lost 3 bases, J lost 7 bases, and 16 bases lay in between. CDR1 and CDR2 (germline): MDHEN, SYDVKM. CDR3 length: 16 residues.

The chain recombines TRBV19 with TRBJ2-3; 7 bases are shared with TRBD1. Germline V gene sequence: CDR1 LNHDA, CDR2 SQIVND (reference sequence). This CDR3 comprises 15 residues. V shed 1 base and J 2 bases; nucleotides not matched to a gene: 3. The CDR3 nucleotides read TGTGCCAGTAGTATAGCAGGGGGAGCCACAGATACGCAGTATTTT. It is translated as CASSIAGGATDTQYF.

The gene calls are TRBV7-6 and TRBJ2-7, with D possibly matching TRBD1 (5 bases). Looked up from germline, CDR1 is SGHVS and CDR2 is FNYEAQ. Trimming removed 4 bases at V and 0 bases at J, with 13 bases between. The CDR3 contains 15 residues. CDR3 loop: CASSYNEDNSYEQYF. In nucleotides, the CDR3 is TGTGCCAGCAGCTATAATGAGGACAACTCCTACGAGCAGTACTTC.

This clone has more than one count but fewer than ten. J is TRBJ2-2 and V is TRBV2; tentative D call: TRBD1 (6 bases). V was shortened by 7 bases and J by 6 bases, with 21 bases between the two germline ends. The CDR3 runs to 16 residues. Germline V gives CDR1 SNHLY, CDR2 FYNNEI. In DNA form, the CDR3 reads TGTGCCAGCACCCACCGGGACACACGGAGTGCCGGGGAGCTGTTTTTT. Amino acids: CASTHRDTRSAGELFF.

The chain combines TRBV28 with TRBJ1-2; 9 bases match TRBD1. The CDR3 contains 15 residues. V lost 5 bases to trimming and J lost 2 bases; unmatched junction nucleotides: 6. Germline lookup yields CDR1 MDHEN and CDR2 SYDVKM. CDR3 coding DNA: TGTGCCAGCAGTCACACCGGGACAGGGAACTATGGCTACACCTTC. Amino acids: CASSHTGTGNYGYTF.

There are a few counts of this clone. The V call is TRBV9, the J call TRBJ2-1, with D unresolved. This CDR3 spans 17 amino acids. Trimming shortened V by 4 bases and J by 0 bases, and 17 bases separated the two germline ends. Germline V gene lookup returns CDR1 SGDLS and CDR2 YYNGEE. The CDR3 coding sequence is TGTGCCAGCAGCTCCCCGGTTTCGGAGAGCTCCTACAATGAGCAGTTCTTC. Translation: CASSSPVSESSYNEQFF. The whole variable domain, remainder taken from reference TRBV9 and TRBJ2-1, is DSGVTQTPKHLITATGQRVTLRCSPRSGDLSVYWYQQSLDQGLQFLIQYYNGEERAKGNILERFSAQQFPDLHSELNLSSLELGDSALYFCASSSPVSESSYNEQFFGPGTRLTVL.

The chain uses TRBV29-1 and TRBJ2-5, with TRBD2 identical over 11 bases. Germline V CDR1 and CDR2: SQVTM, ANQGSEA. The CDR3 is made up of 13 amino acids. V shed 8 bases, J shed 5 bases, and the junction held 7 bases outside the gene matches. This CDR3 is CSFTSGRSETQYF. CDR3 bases: TGCAGCTTTACTAGCGGGAGATCGGAGACCCAGTACTTC.

This chain connects TRBV19 to TRBJ1-1, with D tentatively TRBD1 (5 bases). V lost 3 bases, J lost 8 bases, and 16 bases lay in between. The CDR3 has 14 amino acids. Germline V lookup: CDR1 LNHDA, CDR2 SQIVND (reference sequence). CDR3 sequence reads: CASSIGAGGAEAFF. CDR3 sequence (DNA): TGTGCCAGTAGTATTGGGGCCGGAGGGGCGGAAGCTTTCTTT.

The chain uses TRBV6-2 or TRBV6-3 and TRBJ2-7, with D maybe TRBD1 (6 bases). CDR3 length equals 16 residues. The V gene's germline CDR1 is MNHEY and CDR2 SVGEGT. Trimming stripped 2 bases from V and 2 bases from J, with 16 bases between. The CDR3 spells CASSYPRDIRTYEQYF. DNA for the CDR3: TGTGCCAGCAGTTACCCCCGGGACATACGAACCTACGAGCAGTACTTC.

This clone was counted once. The chain's CDR3 is CASSTGVETQYF. The CDR3 DNA sequence: TGTGCTTCATCGACAGGGGTGGAGACCCAGTACTTC. The chain uses TRBV19 and TRBJ2-5; 8 bases map to TRBD1. Germline-derived CDR1 and CDR2 are LNHDA and SQIVND (reference sequence). The CDR3 spans 12 residues.

This clone was found many times. CDR3 sequence reads: CASSQTGGNYGYTF. The CDR3 DNA is TGTGCCAGTAGCCAGACAGGGGGCAACTATGGCTACACCTTC. The chain is built from TRBV19 and TRBJ1-2; 10 bases are shared with TRBD1. After removal of 6 bases from V and 2 bases from J, the junction contained 3 bases not matched to a gene. The CDR3 consists of 14 residues. Germline V gives CDR1 LNHDA, CDR2 SQIVND (reference sequence).

CDR3 loop: CASSDQGRHNEQFF. DNA for the CDR3: TGCGCCAGCAGTGACCAGGGCCGCCACAATGAGCAGTTCTTC. This chain uses TRBV10-1 with TRBJ2-1, with a tentative D call TRBD1 (5 bases). The V gene's germline CDR1 is WNHNN and CDR2 SYGVQD (reference sequence). This CDR3 is 14 amino acids long. V dropped 3 bases and J dropped 5 bases, with 11 bases sitting between them.

V is TRBV5-6 and J is TRBJ1-5; D unclear. The CDR3 length is 15 residues. Germline assignment: CDR1 SGHDT and CDR2 YYEEEE. The V gene lost 0 bases and the J gene lost 6 bases, with 13 bases spanning the gap. CDR3 sequence reads: CASSLGPTAGQPQHF. CDR3 in DNA: TGTGCCAGCAGCTTGGGACCAACTGCGGGTCAGCCCCAGCATTTT.

In this sample, this clone turned up a few times. The genes are TRBV4-3 and TRBJ2-7; perhaps TRBD2 as D (5 bases). CDR1 and CDR2 from the germline V gene are LGHNA and YSLEER. The CDR3 is 13 amino acids. V was shortened by 1 base and J by 3 bases, with 7 bases between the two germline ends. CDR3 residues: CASSQARDYEQYF. CDR3 DNA sequence: TGCGCCAGCAGCCAAGCGAGGGACTACGAGCAGTACTTC.

In this sample, this clone is medium-sized. DNA for the CDR3: TGTGCCAGCAGCCCGGGACTAGCGGGAAACAATGAGCAGTTCTTC. Encoded protein: CASSPGLAGNNEQFF. The rearrangement uses TRBV7-3 and TRBJ2-1; 13 bases line up with TRBD2. The ends lost 5 bases at V and 5 bases at J; junction bases unmatched: 3. Germline CDR1 and CDR2: SGHTA and FQGTGA. The CDR3 is 15 residues long.

The CDR3 reads CASKTGQGDTQYF. The DNA of the CDR3 is TGCGCCAGCAAGACGGGACAGGGAGATACGCAGTATTTT. The V gene is TRBV10-2, the J gene TRBJ2-3; 9 nucleotides align to TRBD1. Germline V gene sequence: CDR1 WSHSY, CDR2 SAAADI. CDR3 length: 13 residues. V was clipped by 7 bases and J by 5 bases; unmatched bases: 4.

This clone was counted many times. This chain uses TRBV10-3 with TRBJ2-1, with D perhaps TRBD2 (5 bases). The germline gives CDR1 ENHRY, CDR2 SYGVKD. CDR3 length equals 16 residues. Trimming cost V 0 bases and J 6 bases, with 15 bases left between them. The CDR3 DNA follows: TGTGCCATCAGTGAGTCAGGTCTAGGAGGCCTCAATGAGCAGTTCTTC. Protein sequence: CAISESGLGGLNEQFF.

V and J are TRBV6-2 or TRBV6-3 and TRBJ2-7; 12 bases agree with TRBD1. Germline assignment: CDR1 MNHEY and CDR2 SVGEGT. The trim removed 6 bases at V and 3 bases at J, leaving 12 bases unmatched. The CDR3 runs to 17 residues. The CDR3 DNA sequence: TGTGCCAGCAGCCCTCCCCCGGGACAGGGGGCGGACTACGAGCAGTACTTC. Protein: CASSPPPGQGADYEQYF.

CDR3 sequence: CASSLPGLAPSNTQYF. The CDR3 coding sequence is TGTGCCAGCAGTCTGCCGGGACTAGCACCTTCAAATACGCAGTATTTT. The rearrangement joins TRBV27 to TRBJ2-3; 9 nucleotides line up with TRBD2. The CDR3 has 16 amino acids. The J segment lost 7 bases and the V segment lost 5 bases, leaving 13 bases of the junction unmatched. The germline gives CDR1 MNHEY, CDR2 SMNVEV (reference sequence).

V and J are TRBV20-1 and TRBJ2-1, with 9 bases identical to TRBD2. The germline V gene encodes CDR1 DFQATT and CDR2 SNEGSKA (reference sequence). This CDR3 has 13 amino acids. V trimming: 3 bases; J trimming: 6 bases; junction bases outside the gene matches: 3. For the CDR3, the DNA is TGCAGTGCTAGTCTAGCGGGACTCAATGAGCAGTTCTTC. Its protein product is CSASLAGLNEQFF.

This clone showed up just a few times. The chain joins TRBV7-9 to TRBJ2-5; a weak D match, TRBD1 (5 bases). V gave up 1 base and J gave up 2 bases, with 11 bases separating them. CDR3 size: 15 residues. Germline CDR1 is SEHNR and CDR2 is FQNEAQ (reference sequence). The CDR3 spells CASSLGGGAQETQYF. CDR3 sequence (DNA): TGTGCCAGCAGCTTAGGAGGTGGGGCACAAGAGACCCAGTACTTC.

This sequence joins TRBV14 and TRBJ2-7; a weak D match, TRBD2 (5 bases). CDR3 length equals 14 residues. Germline-derived CDR1 and CDR2 are SGHDN and FVKESK. Trimming took 3 bases from V and 7 from J, leaving 16 bases between them. CDR3 sequence: CASSQDSRPLEQYF. The CDR3 DNA follows: TGTGCCAGCAGCCAGGACTCGAGACCCCTGGAGCAGTACTTC. The variable domain in full, completed from reference TRBV14 and TRBJ2-7, reads EAGVTQFPSHSVIEKGQTVTLRCDPISGHDNLYWYRRVMGKEIKFLLHFVKESKQDESGMPNNRFLAERTGGTYSTLKVQPAELEDSGVYFCASSQDSRPLEQYFGPGTRLTVT.

The chain uses TRBV2 and TRBJ2-3; D might be TRBD1 (5 bases). Trimming removed 6 bases from V and 2 bases from J, with 12 bases in between. The CDR3 is 14 amino acids. Germline assignment: CDR1 SNHLY and CDR2 FYNNEI. This CDR3 is CASRRDRNTDTQYF. The CDR3 nucleotides read TGTGCCAGCAGGCGTGACAGAAACACAGATACGCAGTATTTT.

This clone occurred once. The V and J genes are TRBV12-5 and TRBJ2-5; 8 positions match TRBD2. This CDR3 comprises 13 residues. J gave up 3 bases and V 6 bases, and 3 bases lay outside the gene matches. Per germline, CDR1 LGHNT and CDR2 FRNRAP. The CDR3 spells CASGKLAEETQYF. The CDR3 DNA is TGTGCTAGTGGCAAACTAGCGGAAGAGACCCAGTACTTC.

This clone came up once. The V gene is TRBV6-2 or TRBV6-3, the J gene TRBJ2-7; 9 bases map to TRBD2. The J segment lost 3 bases and the V segment lost 5 bases, leaving 11 bases of the junction unmatched. The CDR3 consists of 16 residues. The germline V gene has CDR1 MNHEY and CDR2 SVGEGT. CDR3 protein: CASSPPWAGGYYEQYF. DNA for the CDR3: TGTGCCAGCAGTCCACCTTGGGCGGGAGGGTACTACGAGCAGTACTTC.

The chain recombines TRBV27 with TRBJ2-1, with a weak D call TRBD2 (6 bases). Trimming removed 2 bases from V and 8 bases from J, with 16 bases in between. From germline, CDR1 is MNHEY and CDR2 SMNVEV (reference sequence). The CDR3 extends over 15 amino acids. CDR3 protein: CASSLVGTPDDEQFF. In DNA form, the CDR3 reads TGTGCCAGCAGTTTAGTCGGGACTCCCGACGATGAGCAGTTCTTC.

This clone occurred a few times. The chain employs TRBV6-5 and TRBJ1-1, with D unresolved. The CDR3 spans 11 residues. Trimming pared 7 bases from V and 5 bases from J, leaving 8 bases between. CDR1 and CDR2 (germline): MNHEY, SVGAGI. The CDR3 protein is CASTRSTEAFF. The CDR3 nucleotides are TGTGCCAGCACCCGTTCGACTGAAGCTTTCTTT.

The chain is built from TRBV7-9 and TRBJ1-5; D call uncertain. The germline gives CDR1 SEHNR, CDR2 FQNEAQ (reference sequence). V lost 3 bases and J lost 6, with 6 bases in between. The length of the CDR3 is 12 residues. The CDR3 DNA follows: TGTGCCAGCAGCTTTCCTCTTCAGCCCCAGCATTTT. The encoded protein is CASSFPLQPQHF.

This clone was counted a few times. At one end the junction does not follow the germline gene, possibly because of a read error. V and J are TRBV28 and TRBJ2-1, with D possibly TRBD1 on 6 matching bases. In germline, CDR1 is MDHEN, CDR2 SYDVKM. The CDR3 length is 11 residues. CDR3 bases: TGTGCCAGTATTACTTCAGCAGGGGCAGTCTTC. Its protein is CASITSAGAVF. The complete variable domain, with remaining parts taken from reference TRBV28 and TRBJ2-1, reads DVKVTQSSRYLVKRTGEKVFLECVQDMDHENMFWYRQDPGLGLRLIYFSYDVKMKEKGDIPEGYSVSREKKERFSLILESASTNQTSMYLCASITSAGAVFGPGTRLTVL.

V gene TRBV6-6 combines with J gene TRBJ1-4; 7 bases map to TRBD1. The CDR3 sequence is 14 residues long. From germline, CDR1 is MNHNY and CDR2 SVGAGI (reference sequence). Trimming took 8 bases from V and 10 from J; bases not matched to a gene: 13. In nucleotides, the CDR3 is TGTGCCAGCCGTATTGAGGGGGCTTTTGGAAAACTGTTTTTT. Its protein is CASRIEGAFGKLFF.